This TCR beta chain was found in a study of blood T cell repertoires in COVID-19. Across the whole study: The study drew acute and convalescent COVID-19 samples from the United States, Italy and Spain. T cells, B-cell-depleted T cells, or PBMCs supplied cDNA or gDNA.

In the authors' workflow: Amplifying reference gene primers gave estimates of nucleated cell counts. The data were produced by immunoSEQ multiplex PCR, yet TCRdb's version contains in-frame clones alone and is incomplete. V, J and clone size are those of that table, while D and trimming were read from the DNA. This sample has approximately 210,000 clones, with 82% found just once. In assigning cohorts, the study relied on participant-reported clinical history. V lost 1 base, J lost 0 bases, and 13 bases lay in between. The CDR3 spans 18 residues. Germline V lookup: CDR1 SEHNR, CDR2 FQNEAQ (reference sequence).

This receptor was obtained from an older woman who had recovered from COVID-19. Source material: PBMCs or T cells enriched from blood (not recorded which). This chain joins TRBV7-9 and TRBJ2-6; D is unclear. The CDR3, as DNA: TGTGCCAGCAGCTTAGTTATAGAGTACCTCTCTGGGGCCAACGTCCTGACTTTC. Amino acid sequence: CASSLVIEYLSGANVLTF.